This entry describes one T cell receptor (beta chain). This entry is derived from a study of shared clonotypes between healthy human individuals. Data came from immunoSEQ multiplex PCR; TCRdb stores just in-frame clones and leaves some out. The repertoire holds approximately 2,200,000 clones, with around 93% as singletons. The germline CDR1 and CDR2 sequences are MDHEN and SYDVKM. This CDR3 has 14 amino acids. V lost 2 bases to trimming and J lost 0 bases, with 5 bases between them. Naive CD8 populations comprised CD45RO-negative cells positively selected for CCR7, excluding terminally differentiated effector memory CD45RA+ cells.

This chain links TRBV28 with TRBJ1-5; D remains ambiguous. The sample was naive CD8+ T cells from PBMCs. The clonotype originates from a man aged 18 to 29 in good health. Some clones in this sample may be carry-over from other donors' samples. The chain's CDR3 is CASSLSFSNQPQHF. The CDR3 coding sequence is TGTGCCAGCAGTTTAAGTTTTAGCAATCAGCCCCAGCATTTT. Combining the CDR3 with reference TRBV28 and TRBJ1-5 gives the whole variable domain DVKVTQSSRYLVKRTGEKVFLECVQDMDHENMFWYRQDPGLGLRLIYFSYDVKMKEKGDIPEGYSVSREKKERFSLILESASTNQTSMYLCASSLSFSNQPQHFGDGTRLSIL.